This T cell receptor (beta chain) was sequenced for a study of blood T cell repertoires in COVID-19. The wider study: Samples of COVID-19 (acute and convalescent) were obtained from the United States, Italy and Spain. Sample material is recorded as cDNA or gDNA derived from T cells, B-cell-depleted T cells, or PBMCs.

V was shortened by 7 bases and J by 5 bases, with 18 bases between the two germline ends. CDR3 length: 14 residues. Germline-derived CDR1 and CDR2 are SGHTA and FQGNSA. In the original processing: Reference gene primer amplification gave estimated nucleated cell counts. The repertoire was sequenced with immunoSEQ multiplex PCR; TCRdb's copy has only in-frame clones and lacks some. D and trimming come from the DNA, and the V and J calls and clone size come from that table. This sample has approximately 220,000 clones, with around 87% found just once. Sequencing input: peripheral blood. The chain uses TRBV7-2 and TRBJ2-7; perhaps TRBD2 as D (7 bases). The clonotype originates from a man aged 55 to 70 with acute or convalescent COVID-19. The CDR3 protein is CASNPQWGGDEQYF. The CDR3 region has the DNA TGTGCCAGCAACCCACAGTGGGGGGGCGACGAGCAGTACTTC. The full variable domain, completed using reference TRBV7-2 and TRBJ2-7, is GAGVSQSPSNKVTEKGKDVELRCDPISGHTALYWYRQSLGQGLEFLIYFQGNSAPDKSGLPSDRFSAERTGGSVSTLTIQRTQQEDSAVYLCASNPQWGGDEQYFGPGTRLTVT.